The 2 T cell receptor beta chains reported below all come from one sample, sequenced in a study of T cell responses to AZD1222 COVID-19 vaccine. The assay was immunoSEQ multiplex PCR, and TCRdb's table has in-frame clones only and misses some. The table shows 150,000 to 200,000 clones, with 94% occurring only once. The sequencing used peripheral blood, collected on day 0 of AZD1222 vaccination. These TCRs come from an adult in good health.

The CDR3 DNA is TGTGCCATCAGTGAGTCGAGGGGCTACACCTTC. Its protein is CAISESRGYTF. The V gene is TRBV10-3, the J gene TRBJ1-2; D is unresolved. CDR3 length: 11 amino acids. CDR1 is ENHRY and CDR2 is SYGVKD in the germline V gene. Deletions cut 0 bases from V and 8 bases from J, with 4 bases between.

The V and J genes are TRBV12-5 and TRBJ2-1; D uncertain. CDR3 size: 12 residues. Deletions cut 3 bases from V and 9 bases from J, with 9 bases between. Germline lookup yields CDR1 LGHNT and CDR2 FRNRAP. CDR3 sequence: CASGFIGGEQFF. CDR3 sequence (DNA): TGTGCTAGTGGTTTTATCGGCGGTGAGCAGTTCTTC.